The 20 T cell receptor beta chains given below trace back to one sample, sequenced in a study of Ad26.COV2.S vaccination and SARS-CoV-2 variants. Sequenced by immunoSEQ multiplex PCR; TCRdb stores in-frame clones only, minus some. The sample shows some 450,000 clones, around 91% of them seen only once. Documented treatment: about 20 received Ad26.COV2.S at low or high dose, single or two shots; about 5 received placebo; per-sample allocation not given. Collection of the samples took place on day 63 after the first injection of vaccine or placebo. The sample here was peripheral blood, taken in a trial of Ad26.COV2.S vaccine versus placebo. All receptors come from a person between 18 and 65 years old who received the Ad26.COV2.S COVID-19 vaccine or a placebo.

V is TRBV5-6 and J is TRBJ2-7; D unresolved. V shed 2 bases and J shed 0 bases, with 6 bases lying between them. The CDR3 is made up of 13 amino acids. Germline CDR1 reads SGHDT; CDR2 reads YYEEEE. CDR3 loop: CASSLFVSYEQYF. CDR3 nucleotide sequence: TGTGCCAGCAGCTTATTCGTCTCCTACGAGCAGTACTTC.

The chain is built from TRBV19 and TRBJ2-7; D might be TRBD1 (5 bases). CDR3 length: 15 residues. Between the trimmed V and J ends, which lost 4 bases and 0 bases, there was a span of 13 bases. Germline-derived CDR1 and CDR2 are LNHDA and SQIVND (reference sequence). The CDR3 is CASSTFRQSSYEQYF. In DNA, the CDR3 is TGTGCCAGTAGTACCTTTCGACAGAGCTCCTACGAGCAGTACTTC.

The chain joins TRBV11-3 to TRBJ1-6; D remains unclear. The V gene lost 5 bases and the J gene lost 6 bases, with 8 bases spanning the gap. The CDR3 contains 13 residues. The germline CDR1 and CDR2 sequences are SGHNT and YENEEA. The CDR3 DNA follows: TGTGCCAGCAGCCGCTTTACTAATTCACCCCTCCACTTT. It is translated as CASSRFTNSPLHF.

The chain links TRBV5-1 to TRBJ2-7; D remains ambiguous. The CDR3 length is 13 residues. CDR1 and CDR2 from the germline V gene are SGHRS and YFSETQ. With 4 bases removed from V and 3 bases from J, the gap between germline ends came to 11 bases. CDR3 DNA sequence: TGCGCCAGCAGCGATGTAAGGAGCTACGAGCAGTACTTC. It encodes CASSDVRSYEQYF.

V usage is TRBV19 and J usage is TRBJ2-2; D ambiguous. The germline gives CDR1 LNHDA, CDR2 SQIVND (reference sequence). CDR3 size: 11 residues. V lost 9 bases to trimming and J lost 9 bases, with 11 bases between them. The CDR3 protein is CASFAGWELFF. CDR3 nucleotide sequence: TGTGCCAGCTTCGCCGGCTGGGAGCTGTTTTTT.

This clone was counted between two and nine times. This chain connects TRBV18 to TRBJ1-1; 9 positions match TRBD1. The CDR3 runs to 15 residues. From germline, CDR1 is KGHSH and CDR2 LQKENI. V was clipped by 3 bases and J by 5 bases; unmatched bases: 7. CDR3: CASSPQGQGGTEAFF. The CDR3 nucleotides read TGTGCCAGCTCACCTCAGGGACAGGGAGGAACTGAAGCTTTCTTT. Drawing the rest from reference TRBV18 and TRBJ1-1, the complete variable domain is NAGVMQNPRHLVRRRGQEARLRCSPMKGHSHVYWYRQLPEEGLKFMVYLQKENIIDESGMPKERFSAEFPKEGPSILRIQQVVRGDSAAYFCASSPQGQGGTEAFFGQGTRLTVV.

The CDR3 protein is CASSVDSNSNQPQHF. Written as DNA, the CDR3 is TGTGCCAGCAGCGTGGACAGCAATAGCAATCAGCCCCAGCATTTT. This chain links TRBV2 with TRBJ1-5; possible D gene TRBD1, 6 bases. CDR1 is SNHLY and CDR2 is FYNNEI in the germline V gene. V shed 6 bases and J shed 0 bases, with 12 bases lying between them. This CDR3 region has 15 residues.

This clone was observed a single time. The chain uses TRBV13 and TRBJ2-3; D is undetermined. With 3 bases removed from V and 6 bases from J, the gap between germline ends came to 16 bases. This CDR3 has 15 residues. CDR1 is PRHDT, CDR2 FYEKMQ, per germline (reference sequence). The CDR3 region is CASSFLGTSADTQYF. In DNA form, the CDR3 reads TGTGCCAGCAGCTTCTTGGGTACCTCAGCTGATACGCAGTATTTT.

The chain recombines TRBV28 with TRBJ1-1; maybe TRBD1 (6 bases). The CDR3 totals 13 residues. Germline assignment: CDR1 MDHEN and CDR2 SYDVKM. V lost 6 bases and J lost 9, with 17 bases in between. CDR3 loop: CASSLRQALKAFF. As DNA, the CDR3 is TGTGCCAGCAGCCTGCGACAGGCGCTAAAAGCTTTCTTT.

The V call is TRBV28, the J call TRBJ2-7, with D perhaps matching TRBD2 (6 bases). CDR1 MDHEN and CDR2 SYDVKM come from the germline V gene. This CDR3 has 11 residues. The CDR3 region is CKTRRAYEQYF. CDR3 DNA sequence: TGTAAGACTAGGAGGGCCTACGAGCAGTACTTC.

The chain has TRBV5-6 and TRBJ2-7, with 10 bases identical to TRBD2. Germline V gene lookup returns CDR1 SGHDT and CDR2 YYEEEE. V trimming: 3 bases; J trimming: 6 bases; junction bases outside the gene matches: 9. The length of the CDR3 is 15 residues. The CDR3 protein is CASSSPASGSPEQYF. The CDR3 region has the DNA TGTGCCAGCAGCTCCCCGGCTAGCGGGAGTCCCGAGCAGTACTTC. Full variable domain (rest looked up from reference TRBV5-6 and TRBJ2-7): DAGVTQSPTHLIKTRGQQVTLRCSPKSGHDTVSWYQQALGQGPQFIFQYYEEEERQRGNFPDRFSGHQFPNYSSELNVNALLLGDSALYLCASSSPASGSPEQYFGPGTRLTVT.

This clone has just a few counts. V usage is TRBV7-9 and J usage is TRBJ2-2; 8 bases map to TRBD2. From germline, CDR1 is SEHNR and CDR2 FQNEAQ (reference sequence). This CDR3 has 18 residues. Germline trimming cut 5 bases from V and 1 base from J; bases unmatched to any gene: 12. The CDR3 here is CASSPRVRLAKNTGELFF. The CDR3 bases are TGTGCCAGCAGCCCCCGGGTCCGACTAGCGAAGAACACCGGGGAGCTGTTTTTT.

The chain employs TRBV6-7 and TRBJ2-1, with 13 bases aligning to TRBD2. TRBV6-7 falls under the ORF class, with uncertain function. Germline trimming cut 5 bases from V and 4 bases from J; bases unmatched to any gene: 5. The CDR3 runs 16 residues. The CDR3 region has the DNA TGTGCCAGCAGTGGGGGGACTAGCGGGGCGTACAATGAGCAGTTCTTC. It translates to CASSGGTSGAYNEQFF.

This sequence joins TRBV2 and TRBJ1-4; D is perhaps TRBD1 (5 bases). Germline V gene sequence: CDR1 SNHLY, CDR2 FYNNEI. The V end was cut by 4 bases, the J end by 4 bases, with 13 bases between. This CDR3 has 15 residues. The CDR3 region has the DNA TGTGCCAGCAGTGTGGCAGGGTCGAGTAATGAAAAACTGTTTTTT. The encoded protein is CASSVAGSSNEKLFF.

Only one count was recorded for this clone. Within the sample, other DNA sequences also encode this same CDR3. The gene calls are TRBV6-1 and TRBJ2-7; 9 positions agree with TRBD2. CDR1 MNHNS and CDR2 SASEGT come from the germline V gene. Trimming cost V 0 bases and J 1 base; bases outside gene matches: 1. CDR3 length equals 15 residues. CDR3 nucleotides: TGTGCCAGCAGTGAAGCTAGCGGGAGTTCCTACGAGCAGTACTTC. This encodes CASSEASGSSYEQYF.

The chain carries TRBV28 and TRBJ2-2; TRBD2 aligns across 13 bases. The CDR3 runs to 16 residues. Germline V lookup: CDR1 MDHEN, CDR2 SYDVKM. V lost 2 bases and J lost 6; bases outside the gene matches: 3. The CDR3, as DNA: TGTGCCAGCAGTTTAGCCGGACTAGCGGGAGCCGGGGAGCTGTTTTTT. This gives the protein CASSLAGLAGAGELFF.

This rearrangement joins TRBV28 to TRBJ2-5; D call uncertain. This CDR3 has 20 amino acids. From germline, CDR1 is MDHEN and CDR2 SYDVKM. V was clipped by 4 bases and J by 7 bases, with 34 bases between them. The CDR3 is CASSSSIIIPLTESLVTQYF. The CDR3 DNA reads TGTGCCAGCAGTTCCTCGATTATAATACCTCTAACTGAGTCTTTGGTGACCCAGTACTTC.

The chain recombines TRBV5-4 with TRBJ2-7; tentatively, D is TRBD2 (6 bases). Trimming stripped 5 bases from V and 8 bases from J, with 20 bases between. In germline, CDR1 is SGHNT, CDR2 YYREEE (reference sequence). This CDR3 comprises 14 residues. The chain's CDR3 is CASSSTARDSKQYF. The CDR3 region has the DNA TGTGCCAGCAGTAGTACCGCTCGGGACTCCAAGCAGTACTTC. The variable domain in full, completed from reference TRBV5-4 and TRBJ2-7, reads ETGVTQSPTHLIKTRGQQVTLRCSSQSGHNTVSWYQQALGQGPQFIFQYYREEENGRGNFPPRFSGLQFPNYSSELNVNALELDDSALYLCASSSTARDSKQYFGPGTRLTVT.

Here the CDR3 DNA reads TGTGCCAGCAGCTTAGGCTTGGGACTAGCGGGTTCGGGCGACAATGAGCAGTTCTTC. It specifies CASSLGLGLAGSGDNEQFF. The V gene is TRBV11-2, the J gene TRBJ2-1; 12 nucleotides match TRBD2. CDR3 length: 19 amino acids. V gave up 1 base and J gave up 5 bases; unmatched junction bases: 12. CDR1 and CDR2 from the germline V gene are SGHAT and FQNNGV.

The chain combines TRBV19 with TRBJ1-5; TRBD1 agrees at 7 bases. CDR3 length: 15 residues. Germline V gene data show CDR1 as LNHDA and CDR2 as SQIVND (reference sequence). V lost 7 bases to trimming and J lost 0 bases; unmatched junction nucleotides: 6. CDR3 nucleotides: TGTGCCAGTAAAGGACAGGTATATAGCAATCAGCCCCAGCATTTT. Its translation is CASKGQVYSNQPQHF. Filled out from reference TRBV19 and TRBJ1-5, the complete variable domain reads DGGITQSPKYLFRKEGQNVTLSCEQNLNHDAMYWYRQDPGQGLRLIYYSQIVNDFQKGDIAEGYSVSREKKESFPLTVTSAQKNPTAFYLCASKGQVYSNQPQHFGDGTRLSIL.